This is a list of T cell receptor beta chains from one sample in a study of a mutant IDH1 vaccine in newly diagnosed glioma. Libraries were prepared by immunoSEQ multiplex PCR; TCRdb keeps only in-frame clonotypes and omits some of them. The sample contains about 50,000 clones, roughly 80% of which appear only once. These TCRs' antigens remain unknown. Sample: PBMCs, taken from a glioma patient whose treatment included an IDH1 peptide vaccine. These receptors came from a man in his forties or fifties with glioma. Each CDR3 is given with its conserved first and last residue. A D gene is named only where the DNA matches it firmly. Clone size is given for some rows only: seen once, a few or many times, or a class if the clone is expanded.

TRBV5-1	once	.	TRBJ2-7	TGCGCCAGCAGCTTGGGGCAGGACTTCTACGAGCAGTACTTC	CASSLGQDFYEQYF
TRBV7-6	.	.	TRBJ2-6	TGTGCCAGCAGCTTAGCCCGGGACTCTGGGGCCAACGTCCTGACTTTC	CASSLARDSGANVLTF
TRBV4-3	.	.	TRBJ2-1	TGCGCCAGCAGCCAAGGGGTCCTTTTGGATGAGCAGTTCTTC	CASSQGVLLDEQFF
TRBV28	.	.	TRBJ1-1	TGTGCCAGCAGTTTACAGGGAACTGAAGCTTTCTTT	CASSLQGTEAFF
TRBV7-3	.	.	TRBJ2-5	TGTGCCAGCAGCTTAGGGCGGGGGCCCACCCAAGAGACCCAGTACTTC	CASSLGRGPTQETQYF
TRBV19	.	.	TRBJ2-3	TGTGCCGTTCGACGAGGGACGGCTAGCACAGATACGCAGTATTTT	CAVRRGTASTDTQYF
TRBV18	.	TRBD1	TRBJ1-2	TGTGCCAGCTCACCGGACAGGGGAAACTATGGCTACACCTTC	CASSPDRGNYGYTF
TRBV4-1	few	TRBD1	TRBJ2-4	TGCGCCAGCAGCCTGGGACAGGAAAACATTCAGTACTTC	CASSLGQENIQYF
TRBV5-4	.	.	TRBJ2-2	TGTGCCAGCAGCGGAGGACGGCCCAACGGGGAGCTGTTTTTT	CASSGGRPNGELFF
TRBV11-2	.	.	TRBJ2-7	TGTGCCAGCAGCCTAGGAACGGGGGCTCAGGGCTACGAGCAGTACTTC	CASSLGTGAQGYEQYF
TRBV7-9	.	TRBD1	TRBJ2-7	TGTGCCAGCAGTCCCTCCGGGACAGGGGGCTACGAGCAGTACTTC	CASSPSGTGGYEQYF
TRBV14	.	.	TRBJ2-1	TGTGCCAGCAGAGGGGGGAATGAGCAGTTCTTC	CASRGGNEQFF
TRBV19	.	TRBD1	TRBJ1-2	TGTGCCAGTAGTCCCCGACAGGGGAGCTACACCTTC	CASSPRQGSYTF
TRBV28	.	.	TRBJ1-5	TGTGCCAGCATGCTGAATAGCAATCAGCCCCAGCATTTT	CASMLNSNQPQHF
TRBV6-5	.	TRBD2	TRBJ2-7	TGTGCCAGCAGTCCCCCGGGACTAGTCTACGAGCAGTACTTC	CASSPPGLVYEQYF
TRBV28	few	.	TRBJ1-1	TGTGCCAGCAGGAGCAACACTGAAGCTTTCTTT	CASRSNTEAFF
TRBV10-3	few	TRBD1	TRBJ1-1	TGTGCCATCAGTGAGAGGGACAGCGAAGCTTTCTTT	CAISERDSEAFF
TRBV9	.	TRBD1	TRBJ1-5	TGTGCCAGCAGCCTCGAAGGGGGACAGGGTCAGCCCCAGCATTTT	CASSLEGGQGQPQHF
TRBV9	.	.	TRBJ1-1	TGTGCCAGCAGCGTAGACGGGTCGGGATACACTGAAGCTTTCTTT	CASSVDGSGYTEAFF
TRBV7-8	.	.	TRBJ1-3	TGTGCCAGCAGCGTTAACAGGGCACCCTCTGGAAACACCATATATTTT	CASSVNRAPSGNTIYF
TRBV5-4	.	TRBD1	TRBJ2-2	TGTGCCAGCAGCTTGACAGGGGCCACCGGGGAGCTGTTTTTT	CASSLTGATGELFF
TRBV6-1	.	TRBD2	TRBJ2-3	TGTGCCAGCAGCGTTAGCGGGGGTAGCACAGATACGCAGTATTTT	CASSVSGGSTDTQYF
TRBV2	.	.	TRBJ2-1	TGTGCCAGCAGTGAAGCAGAAGGGATTGAGCAGTTCTTC	CASSEAEGIEQFF
TRBV6-1	.	TRBD1	TRBJ1-2	TGTGCCAGCAGAAAGACAGGGTCCGATGGCTACACCTTC	CASRKTGSDGYTF
TRBV5-1	.	TRBD1	TRBJ1-3	TGCGCCAGCAGCATAGGGACAGGGGCGAGCTCTGGAAACACCATATATTTT	CASSIGTGASSGNTIYF
TRBV13	.	.	TRBJ2-7	TGTGCCAGCAGCTTAGGGCGCGTATACGAGCAGTACTTC	CASSLGRVYEQYF
TRBV5-1	once	TRBD1	TRBJ1-4	TGCGCCAGCAGCACCTCGCCAGGGGGTGAAAAACTGTTTTTT	CASSTSPGGEKLFF
TRBV29-1	.	TRBD1	TRBJ2-2	TGCAGCGTTCCTGCAGGGGGCGCAGTAGGCACCGGGGAGCTGTTTTTT	CSVPAGGAVGTGELFF
TRBV25-1	.	.	TRBJ2-7	TGTGCCAGCAGTTTCGAGGGGGGTGCCTACGAGCAGTACTTC	CASSFEGGAYEQYF